The clone carrying this T cell receptor (beta chain) was counted at least ten times. Germline V lookup: CDR1 SGHTA, CDR2 FQGNSA. This CDR3 is built from 14 residues. After removal of 5 bases from V and 5 bases from J, the junction contained 8 bases not matched to a gene. MiXCR was run by TCRdb on the RT-PCR reads, yielding one entry per CDR3 protein. The sample shows fewer than 800,000 distinct CDR3 sequences, about 14% of them seen only once. The sample taken for sequencing was memory CD4+ T cells from blood. This TCR came from a female donor in good health, serving as a healthy control. The V call is TRBV7-2, the J call TRBJ2-7; 8 nucleotides match TRBD1. The CDR3: CASSERTGRHEQYF. Written as DNA, the CDR3 is TGTGCCAGCAGCGAGAGGACAGGGCGACACGAGCAGTACTTC.